This entry concerns a single T cell receptor (beta chain). This clone occurred once. This receptor's antigen is unknown. The input lacks base qualities; no much larger clone sits a single base away. The meaning of the sample's time point label: baseline before first vaccination. Vaccinee samples were obtained from the UK trials COV001 and COV002, which included a single-blind randomized controlled phase 2/3 trial of AZD1222 (ChAdOx1 nCoV-19) in healthy adults. For TCRbeta chain sequencing, PBMC samples were collected from trial participants at day 0 and at day 28 after the second dose. This sample stems from a study of T cell responses to AZD1222 COVID-19 vaccine (dated by TCRdb to the early 2020s). Some background on the complete study: AZD1222 recipients given second doses at about 4 weeks or at about 12 weeks were pooled, since spike-specific TCR depth and breadth were not found to differ between the two schedules. TCR sequencing covered fewer than 250 trial participants: some 210 given two doses of AZD1222 and 26 given two doses of MenACWY control vaccine. Trial participants were enrolled by age into subgroups of 18-55, 56-69 and 70-plus years, and around 150, 29 and 61 TCR-sequenced participants, respectively, were included in these subgroups. What the study reported, not specific to this receptor: After two AZD1222 doses, both the breadth and the depth of spike-specific TCRs were significantly higher than at day 0 and than in MenACWY recipients. In the small 56-69-year group, the increase in depth fell short of significance, most likely because of low power. Participants were mostly white British and included more females than males, and it was suggested by the authors that clonal diversity may have been underestimated. Conclusions about previously exposed vaccinees are limited because only five to seven AZD1222 recipients were SARS-CoV-2 seropositive at baseline. Because no day 14 peak-response samples were available, the repertoires could be characterized only after the peak T cell response. CD4 TCRs associated with the vaccine covered the entire spike protein, and the dominant responses were in regions 160-218 and 743-854. Reportedly, almost half of the unique spike-specific TCRs recognized epitopes lying outside the regions that are mutated in the B.1.351 and B.1.1.7 variants.

CDR1 and CDR2 (KGHSH, LQKENI) derive from the germline V gene. Its CDR3 holds 17 amino acids, cysteine through phenylalanine. Here the CDR3 DNA is all that survives: 51 bases in frame from base 1. V and J are truncated by 5 bases and 4 bases respectively, leaving an intervening sequence of 22 bases. The CDR3 regions of human TCRbeta chains were analyzed by immunosequencing. For the original study's pipeline: Repertoire TCRs were checked for matches against a reference library of SARS-CoV-2-specific TCRs that had been generated using the MIRA antigen-specificity platform. Breadth was defined as the fraction of unique TCRs that were SARS-CoV-2-associated, and depth was defined as the fraction of total T cells that were SARS-CoV-2-associated. Using the MIRA data, each spike-specific TCR was mapped to the spike region that the TCR reacts to and placed in a CD4 or CD8 class. Log10-transformed breadth and depth values were compared by one-way ANOVA with Sidak's multiple comparisons tests. The table comes from immuneACCESS by way of TCRdb, which keeps in-frame sequences with V and J called. Part of the clones is missing from these tables; in studies checked, under half for an unresolved V gene and the rest for unknown reasons. Clonal size and the V and J genes are those of that table, whereas D and trimming came from the DNA. The sample table records about 140,000 clones; around 90% of these occur just once. The ten largest clones take up 5.5% of the sample.

The sample here was peripheral blood, taken on day 0 of AZD1222 vaccination. The chain links TRBV18 with TRBJ2-3; the D element could tentatively be TRBD1 or TRBD2, as 6 bases agree for each. This sequence originates from an adult in good health. DNA sequence: TGTGCCAGCTCAAAAGACGGGGGCGCCTGGGGATCAGATACGCAGTATTTT. It translates as CASSKDGGAWGSDTQYF.